Listed here is a single T cell receptor beta chain. The method was immunoSEQ multiplex PCR; TCRdb's version includes in-frame clones alone and lacks a portion of them. The repertoire holds tens of thousands of clones, more than 70% seen once, with 40% in the top ten. The entry originates in a study of control samples from healthy donors and cancer patients. V was cut by 5 bases and J by 7 bases, with 18 bases left in between. The germline gives CDR1 MDHEN, CDR2 SYDVKM. This CDR3 is 14 amino acids long. The chain is built from TRBV28 and TRBJ2-7; D is unresolved. Sequencing was done on a sample of PBMCs. This receptor was identified in a man aged 50 to 60 with head and neck cancer. DNA of the CDR3: TGTGCCAGCAGTCCCGTTGTCGGGTCGGAAGAGCAGTACTTC. This encodes CASSPVVGSEEQYF.